This T cell receptor beta chain stems from a study of blood T cells in healthy people across ages. It was with a sample-barcoded 5' primer and a J-beta primer mix that a second PCR of roughly 7 to 12 cycles was run. Every molecule of cDNA carried a tag from a template-switch adaptor with 12 random nucleotides. TCRdb recomputed calls from the 5' RACE reads with MiXCR, one row per CDR3 protein. Altogether roughly 570,000 distinct CDR3 sequences are present, roughly 29% being singletons, with the ten largest covering under 20%. The ends lost 6 bases at V and 2 bases at J; junction bases unmatched: 29. The germline gives CDR1 DFQATT, CDR2 SNEGSKA (reference sequence). This CDR3 is built from 22 residues.

This TCR came from a woman between 65 and 79 years old in good health. Sequencing was carried out using blood. The chain uses TRBV20-1 and TRBJ2-3; TRBD2 aligns across 10 bases. CDR3 protein: CSAVGRSHFVPGLATPTDTQYF. The CDR3 DNA is TGCAGTGCCGTGGGACGGAGCCACTTCGTACCGGGACTAGCGACCCCCACAGATACGCAGTATTTT.